This passage covers 30 T cell receptor beta chains from one sample sequenced in a study of response to subunit inactivated influenza vaccine. TCRdb reprocessed the RT-PCR reads via MiXCR and lists one record per CDR3 protein. Of 560,000 or so distinct CDR3 sequences detected, 7.5% to 8.5% appear once; the ten largest clones hold 13%. The material was PBMCs from blood, obtained less than 30 months after vaccination. Source of these receptors: a man aged 50-75 years who received an inactivated influenza vaccine.

The chain joins TRBV20-1 to TRBJ2-3; D is undetermined. Per the germline V gene, CDR1 is DFQATT and CDR2 is SNEGSKA (reference sequence). This CDR3 is built from 14 residues. V dropped 0 bases and J dropped 1 base, with 8 bases sitting between them. As DNA, the CDR3 is TGCAGTGCTAGAGATATCGGCGGCACAGATACGCAGTATTTT. It translates to CSARDIGGTDTQYF.

The rearrangement links TRBV7-6 to TRBJ2-7; a weak D match, TRBD2 (6 bases). The V end lost 5 bases, the J end lost 3 bases, and 17 bases lay between the germline ends. CDR1 and CDR2 from the germline V gene are SGHVS and FNYEAQ. The length of the CDR3 is 15 residues. The CDR3 here is CASSKAEGFRYEQYF. The CDR3 DNA sequence: TGTGCCAGCAGCAAGGCGGAGGGGTTTCGCTACGAGCAGTACTTC.

The chain has TRBV24-1 and TRBJ2-1; D possibly corresponds to TRBD2 (6 bases). CDR3 size: 15 residues. Trimming stripped 3 bases from V and 8 bases from J, with 16 bases between. Per the germline V gene, CDR1 is KGHDR and CDR2 is SFDVKD. The CDR3 here is CATSDPGTHEDEQFF. CDR3 nucleotide sequence: TGTGCCACCAGTGATCCCGGGACTCACGAGGATGAGCAGTTCTTC.

The chain couples TRBV7-6 to TRBJ1-3; possibly TRBD1 for D (5 bases). Trimming removed 3 bases at V and 8 bases at J, with 20 bases between. The CDR3 consists of 16 residues. CDR1 and CDR2 from the germline V gene are SGHVS and FNYEAQ. The CDR3 DNA follows: TGTGCCAGCAGCTTGTCCCACCCCACGGGGGATTACACCATATATTTT. Translated: CASSLSHPTGDYTIYF.

The sample holds many counts of this clonotype. This chain uses TRBV3-2 with TRBJ2-1; TRBD2 reflects the table's D call only, with no check against the DNA. TRBV3-2 has pseudogene status. There are 17 residues in the CDR3. Here the CDR3 reads CASSLQTLAGAYNEQFF. CDR3 nucleotide sequence: TGTGCCAGCAGCCTACAAACTTTAGCGGGAGCGTACAATGAGCAGTTCTTC.

The V and J genes are TRBV6-1 and TRBJ2-3; D gene unclear. The CDR3 extends over 13 amino acids. With 7 bases removed from V and 6 bases from J, the gap between germline ends came to 14 bases. CDR1 MNHNS and CDR2 SASEGT come from the germline V gene. CDR3 nucleotide sequence: TGTGCCAGCAAGACGCATCCGGCGGATACGCAGTATTTT. The encoded protein is CASKTHPADTQYF.

This clonotype was seen a handful of times. The chain employs TRBV6-2 or TRBV6-3 and TRBJ2-7; possibly TRBD1 or TRBD2 for D (6 bases each). The CDR3 spans 14 residues. V shed 5 bases and J shed 0 bases, with 11 bases lying between them. CDR1 MNHEY and CDR2 SVGEGT come from the germline V gene. The CDR3 DNA reads as TGTGCCAGCAGTATCGGGGGCAGCTCCTACGAGCAGTACTTC. It yields the protein CASSIGGSSYEQYF.

This clonotype appeared a few times. The J gene is TRBJ1-5, the V gene TRBV20-1; 9 bases line up with TRBD1. Looked up from germline, CDR1 is DFQATT and CDR2 is SNEGSKA (reference sequence). J gave up 5 bases and V 5 bases, and 25 bases lay outside the gene matches. CDR3 size: 20 residues. The CDR3 nucleotides read TGCAGTGCTGTACCGGGACAGGGTTTCGTGGGGAGGTTTTGGGATCAGCCCCAGCATTTT. This translates into CSAVPGQGFVGRFWDQPQHF.

The CDR3 DNA follows: TGTGCCAGCAGCTTAGTTCGACTCACCGGGTCTTCGTATTTCGCCCTCACAGATACGCAGTATTTT. Translated: CASSLVRLTGSSYFALTDTQYF. The V call is TRBV11-2, the J call TRBJ2-3; D is unresolved. This CDR3 spans 22 amino acids. Trimming stripped 1 base from V and 2 bases from J, with 31 bases between. Germline V gene sequence: CDR1 SGHAT, CDR2 FQNNGV.

This clonotype was seen a few times. This rearrangement joins TRBV11-2 to TRBJ2-1; D tentatively fits TRBD1 or TRBD2 (6 bases each). CDR1 and CDR2 from the germline V gene are SGHAT and FQNNGV. The CDR3 covers 15 residues. Trimming left V 1 base short and J 5 bases short, with 12 bases between. CDR3 in DNA: TGTGCCAGCAGCTTAGCCGGGGGCGCGAACAATGAGCAGTTCTTC. Protein sequence: CASSLAGGANNEQFF.

In its sample, this clonotype was seen a few times. This chain uses TRBV3-1 with TRBJ1-5; TRBD1 might be the D (5 bases). Trimming removed 1 base at V and 6 bases at J, with 13 bases between. Germline CDR1 is LGHDT and CDR2 is YNNKEL (reference sequence). This CDR3 region has 15 residues. The CDR3 DNA reads as TGTGCCAGCAGCCAAGGGGGGGGGACCGCTCAGCCCCAGCATTTT. Translating gives CASSQGGGTAQPQHF.

The rearrangement joins TRBV7-3 to TRBJ2-1, with 9 bases fitting TRBD2. The CDR3 contains 16 residues. Germline assignment: CDR1 SGHTA and CDR2 FQGTGA. Trimming removed 5 bases from V and 4 bases from J; junction bases left unmatched: 9. The CDR3: CASSLRGGRGYNEQFF. The CDR3 nucleotides are TGTGCCAGCAGCCTCAGGGGCGGGAGGGGTTACAATGAGCAGTTCTTC.

This clonotype was seen a few times. V gene TRBV29-1 combines with J gene TRBJ2-1; D may be TRBD1 or TRBD2 (5 bases each). Between the trimmed V and J ends, which lost 7 bases and 3 bases, there was a span of 22 bases. CDR3 length equals 16 residues. CDR1 and CDR2 (germline): SQVTM, ANQGSEA. Written as DNA, the CDR3 is TGCAGCGGCGTACTCGGGGCCCGAATCGACTACAATGAGCAGTTCTTC. It specifies CSGVLGARIDYNEQFF.

J is TRBJ2-5 and V is TRBV20-1; no firm D call. Trimming shortened V by 5 bases and J by 0 bases, and 7 bases separated the two germline ends. CDR3 size: 12 residues. Germline V gene lookup returns CDR1 DFQATT and CDR2 SNEGSKA (reference sequence). The CDR3 region is CSAGQNQETQYF. The CDR3 DNA reads TGCAGTGCTGGGCAGAACCAAGAGACCCAGTACTTC.

The chain combines TRBV7-2 with TRBJ2-7; possible D gene TRBD2, 6 bases. This CDR3 has 11 amino acids. The V end was cut by 7 bases, the J end by 12 bases, with 16 bases between. Germline V gene lookup returns CDR1 SGHTA and CDR2 FQGNSA. CDR3 nucleotides: TGTGCCAGCACCACCGGGGGACTGCGGTACTTC. Translating it yields CASTTGGLRYF.

This clonotype was seen a few times. The chain links TRBV29-1 to TRBJ1-2; possible D gene TRBD1, 6 bases. The CDR3 is 14 amino acids. Germline V gene data show CDR1 as SQVTM and CDR2 as ANQGSEA. With 7 bases removed from V and 5 bases from J, the gap between germline ends came to 20 bases. The CDR3 is CSASPLGQYYGYTF. CDR3 coding DNA: TGCAGCGCGTCCCCCTTAGGACAGTATTATGGCTACACCTTC.

The sample holds a few counts of this clonotype. This chain uses TRBV4-1 with TRBJ1-1; D call uncertain. Germline V lookup: CDR1 MGHRA, CDR2 YSYEKL. V gave up 0 bases and J gave up 7 bases, with 6 bases separating them. The CDR3 sequence is 12 residues long. CDR3 loop: CASSQEWSEAFF. The DNA for the CDR3 is TGCGCCAGCAGCCAAGAGTGGAGTGAAGCTTTCTTT.

This clonotype was recorded a few times. The chain recombines TRBV30 with TRBJ2-3, with 7 bases matching TRBD2. Trimming at V came to 3 bases and at J to 3 bases, leaving 6 bases not matched to a gene. This CDR3 comprises 14 residues. The germline gives CDR1 GTSNPN, CDR2 SVGIG (reference sequence). The DNA of the CDR3 is TGTGCCTGGAGAACGGGAGGTTCAACAGATACGCAGTATTTT. Amino acids: CAWRTGGSTDTQYF.

This clonotype was counted a few times. The V and J genes are TRBV20-1 and TRBJ2-7, with unresolved D. Per the germline V gene, CDR1 is DFQATT and CDR2 is SNEGSKA (reference sequence). Trimming shortened V by 3 bases and J by 5 bases, and 20 bases separated the two germline ends. The CDR3 sequence is 15 residues long. As DNA, the CDR3 is TGCAGTGCTAGCTTAAACCTCGGGCAGGCCCACGAGCAGTACTTC. This codes for CSASLNLGQAHEQYF.

V gene TRBV2 combines with J gene TRBJ2-1; 7 nucleotides line up with TRBD2. The CDR3 sequence is 18 residues long. The V segment lost 5 bases and the J segment 0 bases; nucleotides outside the gene matches: 13. CDR1 is SNHLY and CDR2 is FYNNEI in the germline V gene. The CDR3 is CASSLPAGSFSSYNEQFF. CDR3 in DNA: TGTGCCAGCAGTCTCCCAGCGGGATCCTTCAGCTCCTACAATGAGCAGTTCTTC.

V usage is TRBV10-3 and J usage is TRBJ2-7; TRBD1 matches 8 bases. The CDR3 has 13 amino acids. Germline CDR1 and CDR2: ENHRY and SYGVKD. Trimming took 6 bases from V and 5 from J; bases not matched to a gene: 6. The CDR3 DNA is TGTGCCATCAGATTGGACAGGGTGCACGAGCAGTACTTC. It translates to CAIRLDRVHEQYF.

The table lists this clonotype with many counts. The CDR3 loop reads CASGGTGSGEQYF. The CDR3 DNA reads TGTGCCAGCGGGGGGACAGGGTCAGGCGAGCAGTACTTC. The genes are TRBV6-6 and TRBJ2-7, with TRBD1 matching 9 bases. Germline V gene data show CDR1 as MNHNY and CDR2 as SVGAGI (reference sequence). The length of the CDR3 is 13 residues. V lost 8 bases, J lost 6 bases, and 8 bases stayed unmatched.

There are a few counts of this clonotype. The chain employs TRBV20-1 and TRBJ2-7, with 8 bases fitting TRBD1. Per germline, CDR1 DFQATT and CDR2 SNEGSKA (reference sequence). The CDR3 sequence is 14 residues long. V lost 2 bases to trimming and J lost 3 bases; unmatched junction nucleotides: 6. CDR3 sequence: CSARRSGGYYEQYF. The CDR3 DNA follows: TGCAGTGCTAGACGGTCAGGGGGCTACTACGAGCAGTACTTC.

This clonotype was observed a few times. The rearrangement uses TRBV5-5 and TRBJ1-5; 11 bases are shared with TRBD1. Unmatched junction bases numbered 5, after V lost 0 bases and J lost 0 bases. From germline, CDR1 is SGHKS and CDR2 YYEKEE (reference sequence). This CDR3 is built from 18 residues. CDR3 sequence (DNA): TGTGCCAGCAGCTTGGGGGACAGGGGGGGATATAGCAATCAGCCCCAGCATTTT. It codes for CASSLGDRGGYSNQPQHF.

This sequence joins TRBV3-1 and TRBJ2-1; 8 bases agree with TRBD1. The V gene end was trimmed by 4 bases and the J gene end by 5 bases; junction bases not matched to a gene: 7. The germline gives CDR1 LGHDT, CDR2 YNNKEL (reference sequence). This CDR3 has 15 amino acids. The CDR3 here is CASSRGQVVNNEQFF. CDR3 sequence (DNA): TGTGCCAGCAGCCGGGGACAGGTAGTCAACAATGAGCAGTTCTTC.

The J gene is TRBJ2-7, the V gene TRBV4-3; D is perhaps TRBD1 (5 bases). Trimming removed 0 bases from V and 7 bases from J, with 22 bases in between. The germline CDR1 and CDR2 sequences are LGHNA and YSLEER. The CDR3 contains 17 residues. CDR3: CASSQDYGGARTLEQYF. For the CDR3, the DNA is TGCGCCAGCAGCCAAGATTATGGTGGGGCCCGAACCTTGGAGCAGTACTTC.

This clonotype has just a few counts. V gene TRBV6-5 combines with J gene TRBJ2-3; D is unclear. The CDR3 loop spans 14 amino acids. The ends were cut back, 2 bases at V and 0 bases at J, with 6 bases in the middle. Looked up from germline, CDR1 is MNHEY and CDR2 is SVGAGI. The CDR3 loop reads CASSYGSSTDTQYF. CDR3 nucleotides: TGTGCCAGCAGTTACGGGTCTAGCACAGATACGCAGTATTTT.

This clonotype showed up many times. The chain is built from TRBV4-3 and TRBJ2-7, with a possible D match to TRBD2 (6 bases). There are 13 residues in the CDR3. Trimming removed 11 bases from V and 3 bases from J, with 17 bases in between. Germline V gene data show CDR1 as LGHNA and CDR2 as YSLEER. The CDR3 loop reads CAQKVRERYEQYF. Written as DNA, the CDR3 is TGCGCCCAGAAAGTACGGGAGCGCTACGAGCAGTACTTC.

This clonotype was seen only a few times. This chain connects TRBV4-1 to TRBJ2-7; a possible D gene is TRBD2 (6 bases). Trimming pared 1 base from V and 6 bases from J, leaving 10 bases between. Germline-derived CDR1 and CDR2 are MGHRA and YSYEKL. The CDR3 has 13 residues. The CDR3 region is CASSQGVEGEQYF. CDR3 sequence (DNA): TGCGCCAGCAGCCAAGGGGTGGAGGGCGAGCAGTACTTC.

The sample holds a few counts of this clonotype. The chain uses TRBV6-1 and TRBJ2-7, with TRBD2 matching 11 bases. V lost 3 bases, J lost 4 bases, and 5 bases stayed unmatched. The length of the CDR3 is 15 residues. Germline assignment: CDR1 MNHNS and CDR2 SASEGT. The CDR3 DNA reads TGTGCCAGCAGTGAGGGACTAGCGGATGGATACGAGCAGTACTTC. Its translation is CASSEGLADGYEQYF.